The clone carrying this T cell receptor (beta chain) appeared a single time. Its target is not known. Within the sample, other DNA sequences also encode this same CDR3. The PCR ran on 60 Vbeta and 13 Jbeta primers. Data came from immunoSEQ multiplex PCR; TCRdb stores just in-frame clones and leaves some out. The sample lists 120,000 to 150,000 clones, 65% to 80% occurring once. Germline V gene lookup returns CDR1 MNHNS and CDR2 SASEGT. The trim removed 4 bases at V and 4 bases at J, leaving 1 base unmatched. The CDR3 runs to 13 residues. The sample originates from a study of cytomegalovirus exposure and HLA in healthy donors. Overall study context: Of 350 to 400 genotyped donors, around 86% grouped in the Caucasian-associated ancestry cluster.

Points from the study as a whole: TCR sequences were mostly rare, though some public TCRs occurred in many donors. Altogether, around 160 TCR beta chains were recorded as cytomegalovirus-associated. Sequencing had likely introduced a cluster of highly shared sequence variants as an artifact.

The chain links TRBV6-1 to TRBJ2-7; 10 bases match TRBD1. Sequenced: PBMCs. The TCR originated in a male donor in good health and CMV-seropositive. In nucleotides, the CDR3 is TGTGCCAGCAGTGGGACAGGGGGTTACGAGCAGTACTTC. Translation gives CASSGTGGYEQYF.